The 9 T cell receptor beta chains listed next were all sequenced from one sample in a study of CXCR3-negative and CXCR3-positive naive CD8 T cells. Through 5' RACE with UMI labels, the TRB cDNA libraries were prepared. From its re-call of the 5' RACE reads, TCRdb lists each CDR3 protein once, without DNA. This sample's table reports about 43,000 distinct CDR3 sequences. The sequencing input was memory CD8+ T cells from blood. These receptor sequences come from a human donor in good health. Some clones in this sample may be carry-over from other donors' samples.

This chain joins TRBV20-1 and TRBJ2-5; TCRdb gives TRBD2 as the D gene, but with no DNA this cannot be confirmed. In germline, CDR1 is DFQATT, CDR2 SNEGSKA (reference sequence). This CDR3 has 14 amino acids. The CDR3 here is CSARSGAVQETQYF.

The CDR3 protein is CASSEFGTDDQPQHF. This chain joins TRBV25-1 and TRBJ1-5; TCRdb selects TRBD1, and the lack of DNA leaves this call unchecked. The CDR3 loop spans 15 amino acids. The germline V gene has CDR1 MGHDK and CDR2 SYGVNS.

V and J are TRBV29-1 and TRBJ1-1. The germline gives CDR1 SQVTM, CDR2 ANQGSEA. The CDR3 runs 13 residues. The chain's CDR3 is CSDMDGMNTEAFF.

The V gene is TRBV5-4, the J gene TRBJ1-1. Per the germline V gene, CDR1 is SGHNT and CDR2 is YYREEE (reference sequence). The CDR3 runs 19 residues. Here the CDR3 reads CASSLVVSLGSGQNTEAFF.

By frequency, this clonotype registers medium-sized (0.01 to 0.1%). V gene TRBV20-1 combines with J gene TRBJ2-3; TCRdb outputs TRBD2, but without DNA this stays unchecked. Looked up from germline, CDR1 is DFQATT and CDR2 is SNEGSKA (reference sequence). CDR3 length: 16 residues. CDR3 protein: CSANRLAGGESDTQYF.

The J gene is TRBJ1-2, the V gene TRBV7-2. CDR1 and CDR2 from the germline V gene are SGHTA and FQGNSA. The CDR3 contains 15 residues. Here the CDR3 reads CASSFLTLDSYGYTF. The full variable domain, completed using reference TRBV7-2 and TRBJ1-2, is GAGVSQSPSNKVTEKGKDVELRCDPISGHTALYWYRQSLGQGLEFLIYFQGNSAPDKSGLPSDRFSAERTGGSVSTLTIQRTQQEDSAVYLCASSFLTLDSYGYTFGSGTRLTVV.

The CDR3 region is CASKLAGGRLETQYF. This chain uses TRBV2 with TRBJ2-5; TCRdb's D call of TRBD2 is untestable without DNA. CDR1 SNHLY and CDR2 FYNNEI come from the germline V gene. This CDR3 contains 15 residues.

The rearrangement joins TRBV7-2 to TRBJ2-7; the D call of TRBD2 rests on TCRdb alone, since no DNA is present to check it. Germline loops: CDR1 SGHTA, CDR2 FQGNSA. CDR3 length: 16 residues. The CDR3 here is CASSFSGGRVDYEQYF.

The V gene is TRBV30, the J gene TRBJ2-7; TCRdb's D gene call, TRBD2, goes unchecked for lack of DNA. This CDR3 has 13 amino acids. Germline CDR1 reads GTSNPN; CDR2 reads SVGIG (reference sequence). The CDR3 sequence is CAWSQAGDYEQYF.